These 6 T cell receptor beta chains came from one sample sequenced in a study of blood T cell repertoires in COVID-19. Libraries were prepared by immunoSEQ multiplex PCR; TCRdb keeps only in-frame clonotypes and omits some of them. Of some 160,000 clones listed, 83% are singletons. The material sequenced was peripheral blood. These receptor sequences come from a woman aged 80 or over with acute or convalescent COVID-19.

This clone was counted a few times. V usage is TRBV3-1 (or the pseudogene TRBV3-2) and J usage is TRBJ1-1; the D is unclear. Germline loops: CDR1 LGHDT, CDR2 YNNKEL (reference sequence). The CDR3 covers 15 residues. With 0 bases removed from V and 1 base from J, the gap between germline ends came to 9 bases. CDR3 bases: TGTGCCAGCAGCCAAGATCTATCGAGGAACACTGAAGCTTTCTTT. Amino acids: CASSQDLSRNTEAFF.

V usage is TRBV19 and J usage is TRBJ2-3; TRBD2 is a possible D gene (6 bases). CDR3 length: 17 residues. Trimming removed 4 bases at V and 0 bases at J, with 17 bases between. CDR1 is LNHDA, CDR2 SQIVND, per germline (reference sequence). In DNA, the CDR3 is TGTGCCAGTAGTACCCGAGGACGGGGGAGTAGCACAGATACGCAGTATTTT. This sequence encodes CASSTRGRGSSTDTQYF. Based on the CDR3 plus reference TRBV19 and TRBJ2-3, the full variable domain is DGGITQSPKYLFRKEGQNVTLSCEQNLNHDAMYWYRQDPGQGLRLIYYSQIVNDFQKGDIAEGYSVSREKKESFPLTVTSAQKNPTAFYLCASSTRGRGSSTDTQYFGPGTRLTVL.

This clone was observed many times. The chain recombines TRBV25-1 with TRBJ2-2; 11 nucleotides match TRBD1. The V gene's germline CDR1 is MGHDK and CDR2 SYGVNS. With 4 bases clipped from V and 5 bases from J, the junction kept 3 bases outside the gene matches. The CDR3 is 15 amino acids. CDR3 nucleotides: TGTGCCAGCAGTGTCGGGACAGGGGGAACCGGGGAGCTGTTTTTT. This gives the protein CASSVGTGGTGELFF.

The CDR3 DNA sequence: TGTGCCAGCAGCCGTATAACCTCGGGACTTCACAATGAGCAGTTCTTC. This encodes CASSRITSGLHNEQFF. The chain employs TRBV5-4 and TRBJ2-1; the D gene is possibly TRBD2 (6 bases). The CDR3 covers 16 residues. Germline V gives CDR1 SGHNT, CDR2 YYREEE (reference sequence). The V end lost 4 bases, the J end lost 5 bases, and 19 bases lay between the germline ends.

Concerning this clone itself: The same CDR3 also results from other DNA sequences found in this sample. The chain combines TRBV5-1 with TRBJ2-1; weak D call: TRBD1 (6 bases). Trimming removed 0 bases at V and 2 bases at J, with 12 bases between. The germline gives CDR1 SGHRS, CDR2 YFSETQ. This CDR3 is 16 amino acids long. CDR3 in amino acids: CASSLGGQGPYNEQFF. Written as DNA, the CDR3 is TGCGCCAGCAGCTTGGGGGGTCAGGGGCCCTACAATGAGCAGTTCTTC.

This clone was detected only once. The chain joins TRBV7-2 to TRBJ2-3, with D maybe TRBD2 (5 bases). This CDR3 has 16 residues. Germline V gene sequence: CDR1 SGHTA, CDR2 FQGNSA. Trimming pared 1 base from V and 0 bases from J, leaving 11 bases between. Here the CDR3 DNA reads TGTGCCAGCAGCTTAGTGGGGAGCGCTAGCACAGATACGCAGTATTTT. This gives the protein CASSLVGSASTDTQYF.